This T cell receptor (beta chain) was sequenced in a study of a mutant IDH1 vaccine in newly diagnosed glioma. Study context: The initiation of vaccination occurred 4-6 weeks after radiotherapy alone, or with temozolomide cycles.

The V gene's germline CDR1 is LGHNT and CDR2 FRNRAP. V shed 7 bases and J 5 bases; nucleotides not matched to a gene: 13. The CDR3 is 15 amino acids. As regards this clone: Its cognate antigen is unknown.

Time point here: week 35, safety follow-up. Vaccination comprised doses that each held 300 ug of mutant IDH1 20-mer peptide, plus topical imiquimod. Patients came in for eight vaccinations, in weeks 1, 3, 5, 7, 11, 15, 19 and 23. Diagnosis in the donors showed new WHO grade 3 or 4 astrocytomas that were IDH1-mutant and ATRX-lost. Clones were sequenced by immunoSEQ multiplex PCR, and TCRdb holds only the in-frame ones, with some missing. The table includes about 32,000 clones, around 73% detected once. The specimen comprised PBMCs, sampled from a glioma patient whose treatment included an IDH1 peptide vaccine. The sequence came from a woman aged 40 to 50 with glioma. The rearrangement uses TRBV12-5 and TRBJ1-2, with TRBD1 identical over 7 bases. CDR3 sequence: CASARGQPVGYGYTF. CDR3 nucleotide sequence: TGTGCTAGTGCCAGGGGACAGCCCGTCGGTTATGGCTACACCTTC.